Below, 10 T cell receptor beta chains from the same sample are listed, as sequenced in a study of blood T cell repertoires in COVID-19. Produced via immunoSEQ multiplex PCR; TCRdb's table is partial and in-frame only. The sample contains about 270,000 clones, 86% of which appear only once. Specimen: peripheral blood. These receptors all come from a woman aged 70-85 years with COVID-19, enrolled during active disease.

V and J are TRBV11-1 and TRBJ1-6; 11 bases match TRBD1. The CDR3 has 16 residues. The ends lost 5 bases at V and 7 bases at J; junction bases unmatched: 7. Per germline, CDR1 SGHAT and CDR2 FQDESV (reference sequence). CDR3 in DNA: TGTGCCAGCAGCCAGGACAGGGGGCCGGGGAATTCACCCCTCCACTTT. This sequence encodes CASSQDRGPGNSPLHF.

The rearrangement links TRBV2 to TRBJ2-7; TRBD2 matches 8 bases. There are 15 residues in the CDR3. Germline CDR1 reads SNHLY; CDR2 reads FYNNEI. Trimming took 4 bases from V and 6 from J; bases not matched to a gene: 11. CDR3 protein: CASSVLSPGGAEQYF. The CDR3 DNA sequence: TGTGCCAGCAGTGTGTTGTCCCCCGGGGGGGCCGAGCAGTACTTC.

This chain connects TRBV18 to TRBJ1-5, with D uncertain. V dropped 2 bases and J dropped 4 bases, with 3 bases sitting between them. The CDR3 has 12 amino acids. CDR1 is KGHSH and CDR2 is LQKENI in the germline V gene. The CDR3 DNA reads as TGTGCCAGCTCACCAACTAATCAGCCCCAGCATTTT. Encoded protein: CASSPTNQPQHF.

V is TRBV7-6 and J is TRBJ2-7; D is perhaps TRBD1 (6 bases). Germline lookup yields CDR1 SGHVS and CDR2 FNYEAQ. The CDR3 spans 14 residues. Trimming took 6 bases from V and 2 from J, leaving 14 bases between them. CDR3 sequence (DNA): TGTGCCAGCAGACCTCAGGGGTTCGCCTACGAGCAGTACTTC. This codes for CASRPQGFAYEQYF.

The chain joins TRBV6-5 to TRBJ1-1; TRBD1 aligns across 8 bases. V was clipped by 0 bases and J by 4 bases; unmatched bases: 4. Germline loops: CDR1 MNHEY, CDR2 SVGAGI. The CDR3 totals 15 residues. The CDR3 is CASSYSDRGSTEAFF. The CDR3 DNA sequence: TGTGCCAGCAGTTACTCAGACAGGGGATCCACTGAAGCTTTCTTT.

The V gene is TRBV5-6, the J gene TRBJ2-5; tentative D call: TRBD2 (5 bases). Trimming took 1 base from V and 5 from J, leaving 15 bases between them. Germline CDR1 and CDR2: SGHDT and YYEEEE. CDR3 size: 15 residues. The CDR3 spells CASSLNSGLRETQYF. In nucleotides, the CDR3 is TGTGCCAGCAGCTTGAACAGCGGCCTACGGGAGACCCAGTACTTC.

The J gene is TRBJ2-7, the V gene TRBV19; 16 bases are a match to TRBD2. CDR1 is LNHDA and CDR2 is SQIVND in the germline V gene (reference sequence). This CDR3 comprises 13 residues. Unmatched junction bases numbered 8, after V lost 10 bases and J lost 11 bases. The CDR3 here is CATSGTSGGAKYF. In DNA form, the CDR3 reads TGTGCCACCTCCGGGACTAGCGGGGGGGCAAAGTACTTC.

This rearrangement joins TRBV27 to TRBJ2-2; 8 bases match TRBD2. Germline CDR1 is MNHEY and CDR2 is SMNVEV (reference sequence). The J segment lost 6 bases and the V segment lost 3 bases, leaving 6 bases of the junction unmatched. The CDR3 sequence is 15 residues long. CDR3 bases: TGTGCCAGCAGTTTCGACAGACTAGCGCCCGGGGAGCTGTTTTTT. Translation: CASSFDRLAPGELFF.

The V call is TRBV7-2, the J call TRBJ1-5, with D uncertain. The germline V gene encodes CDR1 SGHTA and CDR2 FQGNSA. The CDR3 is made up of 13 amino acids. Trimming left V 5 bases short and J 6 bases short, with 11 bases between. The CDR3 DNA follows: TGTGCCAGCAGCCCCAGGCTGGGTCAGCCCCAGCATTTT. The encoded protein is CASSPRLGQPQHF. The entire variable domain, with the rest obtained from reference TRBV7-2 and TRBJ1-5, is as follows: GAGVSQSPSNKVTEKGKDVELRCDPISGHTALYWYRQSLGQGLEFLIYFQGNSAPDKSGLPSDRFSAERTGGSVSTLTIQRTQQEDSAVYLCASSPRLGQPQHFGDGTRLSIL.

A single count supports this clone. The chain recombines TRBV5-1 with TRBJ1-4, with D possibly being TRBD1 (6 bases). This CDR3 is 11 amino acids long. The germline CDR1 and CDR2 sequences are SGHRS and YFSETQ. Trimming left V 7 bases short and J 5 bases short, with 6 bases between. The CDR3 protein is CASQGNEKLFF. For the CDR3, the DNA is TGCGCCAGCCAGGGGAATGAAAAACTGTTTTTT.